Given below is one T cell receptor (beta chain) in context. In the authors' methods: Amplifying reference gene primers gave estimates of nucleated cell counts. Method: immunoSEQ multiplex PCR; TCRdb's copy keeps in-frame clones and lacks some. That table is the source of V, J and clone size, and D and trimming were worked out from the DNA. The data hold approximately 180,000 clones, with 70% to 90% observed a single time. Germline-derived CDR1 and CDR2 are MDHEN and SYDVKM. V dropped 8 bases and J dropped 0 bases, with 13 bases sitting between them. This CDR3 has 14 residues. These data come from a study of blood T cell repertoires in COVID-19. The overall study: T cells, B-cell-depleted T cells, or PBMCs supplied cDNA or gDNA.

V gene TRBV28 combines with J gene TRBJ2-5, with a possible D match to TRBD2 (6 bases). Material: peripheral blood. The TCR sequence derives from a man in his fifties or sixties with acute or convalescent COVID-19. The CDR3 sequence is CASGDWRHQETQYF. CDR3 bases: TGTGCCAGCGGGGACTGGCGACACCAAGAGACCCAGTACTTC.